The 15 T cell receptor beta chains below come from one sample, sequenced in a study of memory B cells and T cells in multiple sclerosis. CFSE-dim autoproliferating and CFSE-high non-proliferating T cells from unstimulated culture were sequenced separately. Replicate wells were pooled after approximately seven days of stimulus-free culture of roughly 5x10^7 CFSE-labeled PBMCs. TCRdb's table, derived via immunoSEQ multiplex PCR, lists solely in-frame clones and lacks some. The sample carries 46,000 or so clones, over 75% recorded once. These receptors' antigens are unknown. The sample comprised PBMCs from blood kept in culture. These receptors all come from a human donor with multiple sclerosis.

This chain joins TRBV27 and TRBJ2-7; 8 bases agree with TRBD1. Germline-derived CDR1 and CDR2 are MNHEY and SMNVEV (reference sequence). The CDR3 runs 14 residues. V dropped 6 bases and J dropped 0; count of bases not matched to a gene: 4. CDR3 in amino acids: CASRIRGPSYEQYF. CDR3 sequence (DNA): TGTGCCAGCAGGATCAGGGGGCCCTCCTACGAGCAGTACTTC.

Written as DNA, the CDR3 is TGCGCCAGCAGCTCCAGGGGGCCCCATTATAATTCACCCCTCCACTTT. Protein: CASSSRGPHYNSPLHF. The genes are TRBV5-1 and TRBJ1-6, with 8 positions matching TRBD1. The CDR3 contains 16 residues. V lost 3 bases and J lost 4; bases outside the gene matches: 6. Germline CDR1 and CDR2: SGHRS and YFSETQ.

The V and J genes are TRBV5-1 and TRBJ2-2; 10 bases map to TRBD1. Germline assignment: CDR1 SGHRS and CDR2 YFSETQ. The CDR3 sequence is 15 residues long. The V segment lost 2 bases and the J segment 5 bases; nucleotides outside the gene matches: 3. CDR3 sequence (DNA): TGCGCCAGCAGCTTCGCGGGACAGGGGACCGGGGAGCTGTTTTTT. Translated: CASSFAGQGTGELFF.

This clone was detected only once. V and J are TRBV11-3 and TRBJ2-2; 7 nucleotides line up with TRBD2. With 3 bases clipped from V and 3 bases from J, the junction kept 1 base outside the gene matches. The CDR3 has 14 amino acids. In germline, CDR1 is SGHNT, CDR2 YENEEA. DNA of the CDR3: TGTGCCAGCAGCTTGGGGGGGGACACCGGGGAGCTGTTTTTT. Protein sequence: CASSLGGDTGELFF.

The chain's CDR3 is CATSREPQETQYF. In DNA form, the CDR3 reads TGTGCCACCAGCAGGGAGCCGCAAGAGACCCAGTACTTC. The chain employs TRBV15 and TRBJ2-5; D remains unclear. This CDR3 contains 13 residues. Germline CDR1 is LNHNV and CDR2 is YYDKDF (reference sequence). Between the trimmed V and J ends, which lost 3 bases and 2 bases, there was a span of 7 bases.

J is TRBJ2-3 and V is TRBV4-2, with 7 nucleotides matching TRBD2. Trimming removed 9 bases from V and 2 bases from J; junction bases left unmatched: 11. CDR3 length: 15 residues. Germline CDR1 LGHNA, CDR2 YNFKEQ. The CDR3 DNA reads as TGTGCCAGTGCTCTAGCGGCAACACACACAGATACGCAGTATTTT. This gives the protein CASALAATHTDTQYF.

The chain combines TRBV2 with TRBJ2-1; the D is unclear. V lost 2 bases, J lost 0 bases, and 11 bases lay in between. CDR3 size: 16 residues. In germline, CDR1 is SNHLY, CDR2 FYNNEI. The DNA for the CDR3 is TGTGCCAGCAGTGAATGGCGGCTAAGCTCCTACAATGAGCAGTTCTTC. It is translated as CASSEWRLSSYNEQFF.

For the CDR3, the DNA is TGTGCCAGCAGCCCGTACCAAGAGACCCAGTACTTC. This sequence encodes CASSPYQETQYF. This chain joins TRBV7-6 and TRBJ2-5; D is undetermined. V was pared by 5 bases and J by 0 bases, with 4 bases between. The CDR3 has 12 amino acids. The germline CDR1 and CDR2 sequences are SGHVS and FNYEAQ.

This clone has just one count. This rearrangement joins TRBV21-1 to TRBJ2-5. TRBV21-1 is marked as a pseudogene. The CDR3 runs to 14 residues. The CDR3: CASSKGKNQETQYF. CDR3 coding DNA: TGTGCCAGCAGCAAAGGGAAGAACCAAGAGACCCAGTACTTC.

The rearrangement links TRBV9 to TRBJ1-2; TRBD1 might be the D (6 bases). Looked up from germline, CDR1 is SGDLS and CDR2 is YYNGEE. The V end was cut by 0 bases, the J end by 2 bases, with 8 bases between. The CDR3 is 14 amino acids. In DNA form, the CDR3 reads TGTGCCAGCAGCGTAGAAGGACAGAACTATGGCTACACCTTC. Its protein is CASSVEGQNYGYTF.

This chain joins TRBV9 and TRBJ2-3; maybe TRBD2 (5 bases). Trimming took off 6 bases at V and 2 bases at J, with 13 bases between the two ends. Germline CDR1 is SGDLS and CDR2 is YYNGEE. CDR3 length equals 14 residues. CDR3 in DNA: TGTGCCAGCACCCTCGGCGGGTCCACAGATACGCAGTATTTT. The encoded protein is CASTLGGSTDTQYF.

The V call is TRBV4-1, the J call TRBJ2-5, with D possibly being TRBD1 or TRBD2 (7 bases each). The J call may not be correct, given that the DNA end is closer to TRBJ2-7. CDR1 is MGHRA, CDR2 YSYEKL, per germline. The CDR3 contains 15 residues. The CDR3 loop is CASSQDRGGPYEQYF. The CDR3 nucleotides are TGCGCCAGCAGCCAAGACAGGGGGGGCCCCTACGAGCAGTACTTC.

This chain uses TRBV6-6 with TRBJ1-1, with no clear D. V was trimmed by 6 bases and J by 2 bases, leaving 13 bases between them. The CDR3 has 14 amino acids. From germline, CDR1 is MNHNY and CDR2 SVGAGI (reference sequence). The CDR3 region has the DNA TGTGCCAGCAGCGCCGGAGGGCTTAACACTGAAGCTTTCTTT. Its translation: CASSAGGLNTEAFF.

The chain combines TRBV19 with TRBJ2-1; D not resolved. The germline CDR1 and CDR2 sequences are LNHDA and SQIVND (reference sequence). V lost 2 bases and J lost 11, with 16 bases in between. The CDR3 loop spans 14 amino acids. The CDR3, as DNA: TGTGCCAGTAGTATAAGTCGCGGCGCCTCTAAGCAGTTCTTC. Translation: CASSISRGASKQFF.

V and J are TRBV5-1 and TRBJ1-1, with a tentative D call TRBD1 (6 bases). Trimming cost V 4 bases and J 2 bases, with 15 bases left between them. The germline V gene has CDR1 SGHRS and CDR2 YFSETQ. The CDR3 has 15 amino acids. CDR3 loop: CASSQYRVSNTEAFF. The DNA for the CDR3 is TGCGCCAGCAGCCAATACAGGGTATCTAACACTGAAGCTTTCTTT.